Each of the 9 T cell receptor beta chains below was sequenced from the same sample in a study of T cells in tumors after PD-1 blockade. Sequencing used immunoSEQ multiplex PCR; TCRdb keeps in-frame clones, though not all of them. The sample holds tens of thousands of clones, about 74% seen once. The material was PBMCs, obtained after anti-PD-1 treatment. The receptors were sampled from a human donor with basal cell carcinoma.

The table lists this clone with a few counts. This rearrangement joins TRBV19 to TRBJ1-5, with D tentatively TRBD1 (5 bases). Germline lookup yields CDR1 LNHDA and CDR2 SQIVND (reference sequence). Trimming pared 8 bases from V and 6 bases from J, leaving 11 bases between. The CDR3 runs 12 residues. Here the CDR3 DNA reads TGTGCCAGTGGGCAGGGCCGTCAGCCCCAGCATTTT. Protein product: CASGQGRQPQHF.

The rearrangement joins TRBV10-1 to TRBJ2-1; 8 positions match TRBD2. Germline loops: CDR1 WNHNN, CDR2 SYGVQD (reference sequence). After removal of 4 bases from V and 1 base from J, the junction contained 3 bases not matched to a gene. This CDR3 comprises 15 residues. CDR3 in DNA: TGCGCCAGCAGTGTGCAGCGGGGGTCCTACAATGAGCAGTTCTTC. Translation gives CASSVQRGSYNEQFF.

The chain couples TRBV7-9 to TRBJ2-7; 9 bases are shared with TRBD1. Germline V gene data show CDR1 as SEHNR and CDR2 as FQNEAQ (reference sequence). V gave up 1 base and J gave up 4 bases; unmatched junction bases: 8. This CDR3 is built from 16 residues. CDR3 amino acids: CASSLVGTGKIYEQYF. For the CDR3, the DNA is TGTGCCAGCAGCTTAGTAGGGACAGGGAAGATTTACGAGCAGTACTTC.

This chain joins TRBV5-6 and TRBJ1-2; D is undetermined. The length of the CDR3 is 14 residues. CDR1 and CDR2 from the germline V gene are SGHDT and YYEEEE. V was cut by 4 bases and J by 3 bases, with 13 bases left in between. In DNA form, the CDR3 reads TGTGCCAGCAGCCCGAGGGCCAGTGACTATGGCTACACCTTC. This gives the protein CASSPRASDYGYTF.

The chain couples TRBV2 to TRBJ1-1, with 7 bases lining up with TRBD1. The CDR3 loop spans 13 amino acids. Germline-derived CDR1 and CDR2 are SNHLY and FYNNEI. Trimming took 4 bases from V and 5 from J; bases not matched to a gene: 4. The CDR3 sequence: CASSGQGVTEAFF. The CDR3 bases are TGTGCCAGCAGTGGGCAGGGGGTAACTGAAGCTTTCTTT.

Note on this clone: The germline gene is not matched at one end of the junction; a read error may be the cause. The genes are TRBV7-9 and TRBJ1-1; D ambiguous. The CDR3 runs to 11 residues. Looked up from germline, CDR1 is SEHNR and CDR2 is FQNEAQ (reference sequence). This CDR3 is CASSFNSEAFF. DNA of the CDR3: TGTGCCAGCAGCTTTAACAGTGAAGCTTTCTTT.

V and J are TRBV6-5 and TRBJ1-1, with a weak D call TRBD1 (5 bases). The germline V and J ends were trimmed by 8 bases and 1 base, with 11 bases remaining between them. Germline CDR1 is MNHEY and CDR2 is SVGAGI. CDR3 size: 13 residues. The CDR3 bases are TGTGCCAGCGGTCGAACAGGGAACACTGAAGCTTTCTTT. This encodes CASGRTGNTEAFF.

This chain uses TRBV7-2 with TRBJ2-7; 9 nucleotides line up with TRBD2. CDR3 length: 15 amino acids. V was clipped by 2 bases and J by 2 bases; unmatched bases: 4. Germline-derived CDR1 and CDR2 are SGHTA and FQGNSA. The CDR3 sequence is CASSLTAGGPYEQYF. The DNA of the CDR3 is TGTGCCAGCAGCTTAACAGCGGGGGGTCCCTACGAGCAGTACTTC. Complete variable domain (other parts from reference TRBV7-2 and TRBJ2-7): GAGVSQSPSNKVTEKGKDVELRCDPISGHTALYWYRQSLGQGLEFLIYFQGNSAPDKSGLPSDRFSAERTGGSVSTLTIQRTQQEDSAVYLCASSLTAGGPYEQYFGPGTRLTVT.

This clone was seen a few times. This chain joins TRBV10-3 and TRBJ1-2; D is ambiguous. From germline, CDR1 is ENHRY and CDR2 SYGVKD. The CDR3 loop spans 14 amino acids. V was clipped by 8 bases and J by 3 bases, with 16 bases between them. CDR3 in amino acids: CAIGVWTDYYGYTF. Written as DNA, the CDR3 is TGTGCCATCGGGGTCTGGACGGATTACTATGGCTACACCTTC.